This T cell receptor beta chain was obtained from a study of blood T cell repertoires in COVID-19 (dated by TCRdb to 2018 to 2021). Broadly, across the study: Samples covering the acute and convalescent phases of COVID-19 were provided by collaborators in the United States, Italy and Spain. The prospective study material was composed of cDNA or gDNA derived from T cells, B-cell-depleted T cells, or PBMCs. The repertoires were made available in a free public database intended to serve as a resource for research on the immune response to SARS-CoV-2. A de-identified subject ID, COVID-19 status, age in years and sex were almost always included in the sample metadata. Where available, HLA class I and class II types were obtained from metadata supplied by the sample provider rather than from assay-based typing. Samples came from the ongoing ImmuneRACE study (first 160 participants) plus 1,254 subjects from 6 global collaborators. Deeply sampled blood TCRbeta repertoires from subjects exposed to, actively infected with, or recovered from COVID-19 were included in the dataset. Overall study outcomes, separate from this receptor: The amount of clinical and demographic metadata varied by source and participant and was provided uncurated.

In Seattle, one collaborating source enrolled patients while the infection was active and tracked those patients longitudinally over the course of disease. Collaborating institutions collected whole blood in K2EDTA tubes following their own protocols. For TCRbeta analysis, collaborator samples were shipped as frozen whole blood, as isolated PBMCs, or as DNA extracted from either sample type. From the germline V gene, CDR1 is SGDLS and CDR2 is YYNGEE. V drops 4 bases and J drops 8 bases, leaving 18 bases in between. The CDR3 contains 14 residues, cysteine and phenylalanine counted. Of all the DNA, just the CDR3 is kept, 42 bases in frame from base 1. A remark on this clone: Its antigen is not yet known. The sample holds no much larger clone one base away, and base qualities are not on file.

TCRbeta CDR3 regions were amplified from genomic DNA by means of the immunoSEQ Assay, a bias-controlled multiplex PCR. The authors' analysis ran thus. The number of nucleated cells in each sample was estimated from the amplification of reference gene primers within the assay. To quantify the absolute abundance of each unique TCRbeta CDR3 rearrangement, sequence reads were collapsed and filtered. For each sample, productive Simpson clonality was calculated as the square root of Simpson's diversity index over productive rearrangements. TCRdb limited this immuneACCESS table to in-frame rearrangements with V and J called. A share of clones is missing; checked studies link under half to unresolved V genes, and the rest is unexplained. V and J calls and clone size follow that table, whereas D and trimming were derived from the DNA. This sample holds about 370,000 clones; about 89% were observed only once. The top ten clonotypes cover approximately 3% of the sample.

The receptor was isolated from a woman aged 25 to 39 with COVID-19, enrolled during active disease. The sequence is built from TRBV9 and TRBJ1-1; too little of a D gene remains to name it. The sequencing sample was made of peripheral blood. The sequence in DNA is TGTGCCAGCAGCCCCTCCCCGTCACAGCGGGAAGCTTTCTTT. It codes for CASSPSPSQREAFF.